This T cell receptor (beta chain) is drawn from a study of blood T cells in healthy people across ages. Then a second PCR, running about 6 to 12 cycles, was carried out with a sample-barcoded 5' primer and a J-beta primer mix. One entry per CDR3 protein results from TCRdb running MiXCR on the 5' RACE reads. The sample has around 900,000 distinct CDR3 sequences; around 30% are singletons. Isolated PBMCs totaled at least 7 million in each sample. The CDR3 consists of 15 residues. Germline V gene lookup returns CDR1 SGHTA and CDR2 FQGTGA. V gave up 4 bases and J gave up 3 bases; unmatched junction bases: 3.

The TCR was taken from an elderly woman in good health. Source material: blood. The J gene is TRBJ2-5, the V gene TRBV7-3; TRBD2 matches at 12 bases. The CDR3 protein is CASSSTSGGKETQYF. The CDR3 DNA reads as TGTGCCAGCAGCTCGACTAGCGGGGGAAAAGAGACCCAGTACTTC.